These 5 T cell receptor beta chains share one sample of origin, sequenced in a study of T cell responses to AZD1222 COVID-19 vaccine. Produced via immunoSEQ multiplex PCR; TCRdb's table is partial and in-frame only. The sample has roughly 180,000 clones; around 94% are singletons. The starting material was peripheral blood, obtained 28 days after the second AZD1222 dose. Receptors originate from an adult who received the AZD1222 COVID-19 vaccine.

V usage is TRBV19 and J usage is TRBJ1-1; no clear D gene. Per germline, CDR1 LNHDA and CDR2 SQIVND (reference sequence). The CDR3 sequence is 12 residues long. The ends were cut back, 10 bases at V and 7 bases at J, with 16 bases in the middle. The CDR3 DNA sequence: TGTGCCACCGGACCAACAGAATATGAAGCTTTCTTT. Translation: CATGPTEYEAFF.

This chain joins TRBV9 and TRBJ1-6; 8 positions match TRBD1. This CDR3 has 16 residues. Germline V lookup: CDR1 SGDLS, CDR2 YYNGEE. The J segment lost 7 bases and the V segment lost 2 bases, leaving 8 bases of the junction unmatched. CDR3 DNA: TGTGCCAGCAGCGTCGACCAGGGGGCTTGGAATTCACCCCTCCACTTT. This codes for CASSVDQGAWNSPLHF.

This clone was seen more than once but under ten times. Here the CDR3 DNA reads TGTGCCAGCCGGTCGGGGGTCCCCCTCCACTTT. As protein: CASRSGVPLHF. The genes are TRBV6-5 and TRBJ1-6, with a weak D call TRBD1 (5 bases). V lost 8 bases, J lost 13 bases, and 12 bases lay in between. The CDR3 sequence is 11 residues long. The germline V gene has CDR1 MNHEY and CDR2 SVGAGI.

The rearrangement joins TRBV5-1 to TRBJ1-2, with 9 bases aligning to TRBD1. This CDR3 contains 14 residues. The trim removed 4 bases at V and 5 bases at J, leaving 6 bases unmatched. CDR1 SGHRS and CDR2 YFSETQ come from the germline V gene. The CDR3 spells CASSAPGQGYGYTF. CDR3 in DNA: TGCGCCAGCAGCGCGCCGGGACAGGGATATGGCTACACCTTC.

The rearrangement links TRBV11-3 to TRBJ1-2; a possible D gene is TRBD1 (5 bases). The germline CDR1 and CDR2 sequences are SGHNT and YENEEA. The length of the CDR3 is 13 residues. V lost 5 bases and J 7 bases, leaving 14 bases between the germline ends. The CDR3 bases are TGTGCCAGCAGCCTCCCGGGGGAATTTGGCTACACCTTC. Protein product: CASSLPGEFGYTF.